The 11 T cell receptor beta chains below were found in one sample sequenced in a study of blood T cell repertoires in COVID-19. Profiled with immunoSEQ multiplex PCR; TCRdb holds only in-frame clones, not every one. The sample lists 90,000 to 150,000 clones, more than 75% occurring once. Source material: peripheral blood. These receptors were collected from a man in his 60s with acute or convalescent COVID-19.

This sequence joins TRBV4-1 and TRBJ2-1; TRBD2 might be the D (5 bases). This CDR3 has 15 residues. Germline V gene lookup returns CDR1 MGHRA and CDR2 YSYEKL. V was cut by 1 base and J by 8 bases, with 15 bases left in between. CDR3 sequence: CASSQAGLDRDEQFF. The CDR3, as DNA: TGCGCCAGCAGCCAAGCAGGACTCGATAGGGATGAGCAGTTCTTC.

The chain is built from TRBV2 and TRBJ2-5; weak D call: TRBD2 (6 bases). In germline, CDR1 is SNHLY, CDR2 FYNNEI. This CDR3 has 15 residues. Between the trimmed V and J ends, which lost 7 bases and 1 base, there was a span of 16 bases. CDR3 in amino acids: CASIIRQGGQETQYF. CDR3 nucleotides: TGTGCCAGCATTATTCGGCAGGGAGGCCAAGAGACCCAGTACTTC.

This clone has a handful of counts. The CDR3, as DNA: TGTGCCAGCAGCGCACAACAGGGGGTTGAAGGCTACACCTTC. This sequence encodes CASSAQQGVEGYTF. The chain carries TRBV7-2 and TRBJ1-2; TRBD1 aligns across 8 bases. Looked up from germline, CDR1 is SGHTA and CDR2 is FQGNSA. The CDR3 totals 14 residues. V was clipped by 5 bases and J by 8 bases; unmatched bases: 10.

J is TRBJ1-5 and V is TRBV28; unclear D gene. Trimming pared 2 bases from V and 3 bases from J, leaving 11 bases between. The CDR3 is 15 residues long. Looked up from germline, CDR1 is MDHEN and CDR2 is SYDVKM. The CDR3 nucleotides are TGTGCCAGCAGTTTAAGCAGGATCCCCAATCAGCCCCAGCATTTT. It specifies CASSLSRIPNQPQHF.

J is TRBJ2-2 and V is TRBV6-1; D possibly corresponds to TRBD1 (5 bases). This CDR3 is 13 amino acids long. Germline V gene sequence: CDR1 MNHNS, CDR2 SASEGT. V was pared by 1 base and J by 6 bases, with 6 bases between. CDR3 coding DNA: TGTGCCAGCAGTGAAGTGGGGCCCGGGGAGCTGTTTTTT. This sequence encodes CASSEVGPGELFF.

This chain links TRBV19 with TRBJ1-2, with 7 nucleotides matching TRBD1. Germline V gene lookup returns CDR1 LNHDA and CDR2 SQIVND (reference sequence). The V and J ends lost 5 bases and 8 bases, in that order; junction bases with no gene match: 8. CDR3 size: 13 residues. CDR3 DNA: TGTGCCAGTAGTCCTAGACAGGGCCAAGGCTACACCTTC. It translates to CASSPRQGQGYTF.

The chain employs TRBV6-5 and TRBJ1-2, with a possible D match to TRBD1 (5 bases). V lost 6 bases to trimming and J lost 6 bases, with 8 bases between them. The CDR3 totals 11 residues. CDR1 is MNHEY, CDR2 SVGAGI, per germline. CDR3 residues: CASRARDGYTF. The CDR3 nucleotides are TGTGCCAGCAGAGCCAGGGATGGCTACACCTTC.

The gene calls are TRBV5-1 and TRBJ1-1; no reliable D call. CDR1 is SGHRS, CDR2 YFSETQ, per germline. CDR3 length: 14 residues. The germline V and J ends were trimmed by 4 bases and 3 bases, with 13 bases remaining between them. This CDR3 reads CASSAGPGDTEAFF. As DNA, the CDR3 is TGCGCCAGCAGCGCAGGCCCCGGGGACACTGAAGCTTTCTTT.

In nucleotides, the CDR3 is TGCGCCAGCAGCCCACAGAGCTCTGGAAACACCATATATTTT. Its protein product is CASSPQSSGNTIYF. The V gene is TRBV5-1, the J gene TRBJ1-3; D gene uncertain. Trimming took 4 bases from V and 0 from J, leaving 8 bases between them. The germline V gene encodes CDR1 SGHRS and CDR2 YFSETQ. The length of the CDR3 is 14 residues.

The chain links TRBV5-6 to TRBJ2-2, with D unclear. Trimming took 2 bases from V and 5 from J, leaving 7 bases between them. This CDR3 has 13 residues. The germline V gene has CDR1 SGHDT and CDR2 YYEEEE. CDR3: CASSLLYTGELFF. In DNA, the CDR3 is TGTGCCAGCAGCTTATTATATACCGGGGAGCTGTTTTTT.

The V gene is TRBV27, the J gene TRBJ2-1, with TRBD2 matching 11 bases. Trimming removed 4 bases from V and 9 bases from J; junction bases left unmatched: 11. The V gene's germline CDR1 is MNHEY and CDR2 SMNVEV (reference sequence). This CDR3 is 16 amino acids long. The CDR3 bases are TGTGCCAGCAGTTACTTTAGCGGGAGGGTCTCTGTTGAGCAGTTCTTC. This gives the protein CASSYFSGRVSVEQFF.